These 8 T cell receptor beta chains share one sample of origin, sequenced in a study of brain metastases from non-small cell lung cancer. Produced via immunoSEQ multiplex PCR; TCRdb's table is partial and in-frame only. The sample shows roughly 15,000 clones, around 81% of them seen only once. The specimen was primary lung tumor tissue. All receptors derive from a donor older than 35 with non-small cell lung cancer.

J is TRBJ1-2 and V is TRBV28; D remains unclear. The CDR3 is 13 residues long. Per germline, CDR1 MDHEN and CDR2 SYDVKM. Trimming stripped 7 bases from V and 8 bases from J, with 17 bases between. The CDR3 spells CASNPTWGDGYTF. In DNA, the CDR3 is TGTGCCAGCAACCCCACCTGGGGAGACGGCTACACCTTC.

The rearrangement joins TRBV6-5 to TRBJ1-1; D is undetermined. Germline V CDR1 and CDR2: MNHEY, SVGAGI. Trimming left V 2 bases short and J 0 bases short, with 10 bases between. The CDR3 contains 15 residues. The CDR3 region has the DNA TGTGCCAGCAGTTACCGTGGGGTTATGAACACTGAAGCTTTCTTT. This sequence encodes CASSYRGVMNTEAFF.

This clone was seen a handful of times. The J gene is TRBJ1-5, the V gene TRBV30; 8 bases align to TRBD1. Germline lookup yields CDR1 GTSNPN and CDR2 SVGIG (reference sequence). V lost 2 bases to trimming and J lost 4 bases; unmatched junction nucleotides: 13. CDR3 length equals 17 residues. CDR3 residues: CAWSTGTGFFGNQPQHF. DNA for the CDR3: TGTGCCTGGAGTACCGGGACAGGTTTCTTCGGGAATCAGCCCCAGCATTTT.

This chain links TRBV5-5 with TRBJ1-2; tentatively, D is TRBD1 (5 bases). Germline V gene lookup returns CDR1 SGHKS and CDR2 YYEKEE (reference sequence). V lost 3 bases, J lost 0 bases, and 12 bases lay in between. There are 15 residues in the CDR3. In DNA, the CDR3 is TGTGCCAGCAGCTCAAGGGGCAGGGCTAACTATGGCTACACCTTC. Its protein is CASSSRGRANYGYTF.

This chain connects TRBV7-8 to TRBJ1-2, with 8 bases fitting TRBD1. Germline V CDR1 and CDR2: SGHVS, FQNEAQ. CDR3 size: 16 residues. The trim removed 4 bases at V and 0 bases at J, leaving 7 bases unmatched. Written as DNA, the CDR3 is TGTGCCAGCAGCTACTACGACAGGGGTGCTAACTATGGCTACACCTTC. It codes for CASSYYDRGANYGYTF.

This clone was seen once. The chain recombines TRBV7-3 with TRBJ2-1; D not resolved. V dropped 1 base and J dropped 5 bases, with 6 bases sitting between them. Germline V gene data show CDR1 as SGHTA and CDR2 as FQGTGA. The CDR3 is 13 amino acids. The CDR3 DNA reads TGTGCCAGCAGCTTAAGTCAGGACAATGAGCAGTTCTTC. Protein product: CASSLSQDNEQFF.

This chain joins TRBV7-2 and TRBJ1-5; D uncertain. The germline V gene has CDR1 SGHTA and CDR2 FQGNSA. The ends were cut back, 4 bases at V and 6 bases at J, with 10 bases in the middle. This CDR3 has 13 residues. Here the CDR3 reads CASSYSGSQPQHF. CDR3 bases: TGTGCCAGCAGCTACTCCGGGAGTCAGCCCCAGCATTTT.

A word on this clone: Germline is not matched at one junction end, which may reflect a read error. This chain connects TRBV24-1 to TRBJ1-2; 8 bases agree with TRBD1. The CDR3 is 12 residues long. Germline assignment: CDR1 KGHDR and CDR2 SFDVKD. The CDR3 nucleotides are TGTGCCACCAGGGGGACAGGAGGTGGCTACACTTTC. Protein sequence: CATRGTGGGYTF.